A single sample is the source of the 9 T cell receptor beta chains below, sequenced in a study of identical twins (TCRdb year 2016). Library creation used 5' RACE. The sequencer listed for this sample is Illumina HiSeq 2000. Starting from the raw public reads, TCRdb applied fastp trimming at Q25, assembled clones with MiXCR and retained in-frame beta chains. Rows merge per CDR3 protein into single entries with the most common DNA and genes. The sample table holds about 490,000 distinct CDR3 sequences, of which around 15% were seen once. The ten biggest clones cover 0.35% to 0.45% of the sample. This sample also belongs to another study, concerning yellow fever vaccine responses in identical twins.

The source material was CD4+ T cells sorted from blood. These TCRs come from a woman between 18 and 29 years old in good health.

V usage is TRBV19 and J usage is TRBJ2-1; 9 positions match TRBD1. This CDR3 has 16 residues. Germline values: CDR1 LNHDA, CDR2 SQIVND (reference sequence). J gave up 5 bases and V 0 bases, and 5 bases lay outside the gene matches. The CDR3 DNA sequence: TGTGCCAGTAGTATAGATCCTGGGACAGGGAACAATGAGCAGTTCTTC. It codes for CASSIDPGTGNNEQFF.

The V call is TRBV7-2, the J call TRBJ2-7, with TRBD2 identical over 8 bases. The V gene's germline CDR1 is SGHTA and CDR2 FQGNSA. This CDR3 spans 14 amino acids. Trimming removed 4 bases from V and 7 bases from J; junction bases left unmatched: 9. CDR3 nucleotides: TGTGCCAGCAGCTCGGGGCGGGGGGCGAGTGAGCAGTACGTC. Amino acid sequence: CASSSGRGASEQYV.

In this sample, this clonotype turned up a few times. The CDR3 region is CASSWGLAGEVVSYNEQFF. For the CDR3, the DNA is TGTGCCAGCAGCTGGGGACTAGCGGGAGAGGTAGTATCCTACAATGAGCAGTTCTTC. The chain carries TRBV12-3 or TRBV12-4 and TRBJ2-1, with TRBD2 matching over 14 bases. V lost 6 bases and J lost 1; bases outside the gene matches: 11. The CDR3 sequence is 19 residues long.

This clonotype was counted a few times. V and J are TRBV5-1 and TRBJ2-5, with D perhaps being TRBD1 or TRBD2 (5 bases each). Germline loops: CDR1 SGHRS, CDR2 YFSETQ. V shed 2 bases and J shed 4 bases, with 12 bases lying between them. This CDR3 has 14 amino acids. The CDR3 sequence: CASSLGAGRETQYF. The CDR3 coding sequence is TGCGCCAGCAGCTTAGGCGCAGGGAGAGAGACCCAGTACTTC. The whole variable domain, filled in from reference TRBV5-1 and TRBJ2-5, reads KAGVTQTPRYLIKTRGQQVTLSCSPISGHRSVSWYQQTPGQGLQFLFEYFSETQRNKGNFPGRFSGRQFSNSRSEMNVSTLELGDSALYLCASSLGAGRETQYFGPGTRLLVL.

This rearrangement joins TRBV27 to TRBJ2-4, with no clear D. Trimming removed 1 base from V and 8 bases from J, with 3 bases in between. Germline V CDR1 and CDR2: MNHEY, SMNVEV (reference sequence). CDR3 length: 11 amino acids. This CDR3 reads CASSLWDIQYF. CDR3 coding DNA: TGTGCCAGCAGTTTATGGGACATTCAGTACTTC.

The chain recombines TRBV6-4 with TRBJ2-1, with D possibly being TRBD1 (6 bases). The CDR3 is made up of 16 amino acids. V lost 0 bases to trimming and J lost 2 bases, with 11 bases between them. Germline-derived CDR1 and CDR2 are MRHNA and SNTAGT. The CDR3, as DNA: TGTGCCAGCAGTGACTCGGGGGCAGGGGCCTACAATGAGCAGTTCTTC. Its translation: CASSDSGAGAYNEQFF.

V is TRBV5-1 and J is TRBJ2-5, with 13 bases matching TRBD2. V lost 7 bases and J lost 1; bases outside the gene matches: 7. CDR1 is SGHRS, CDR2 YFSETQ, per germline. The CDR3 is 16 amino acids. The CDR3 loop is CASGRTSGGVQETQYF. The CDR3 coding sequence is TGCGCCAGCGGCCGGACTAGCGGGGGCGTCCAAGAGACCCAGTACTTC.

The rearrangement links TRBV20-1 to TRBJ2-3, with a possible D match to TRBD2 (6 bases). V was trimmed by 4 bases and J by 4 bases, leaving 12 bases between them. Germline loops: CDR1 DFQATT, CDR2 SNEGSKA (reference sequence). CDR3 length equals 13 residues. CDR3 nucleotides: TGCAGTGCTACCAAAATAGCGGCAGATACGCAGTATTTT. Protein product: CSATKIAADTQYF.

CDR3 DNA: TGCGCCAGCAGCCCCGGGACCAGCAAAAACATTCAGTACTTC. As protein: CASSPGTSKNIQYF. The chain has TRBV5-1 and TRBJ2-4; D is possibly TRBD1 or TRBD2 (5 bases each). The CDR3 has 14 amino acids. The germline V gene has CDR1 SGHRS and CDR2 YFSETQ. V lost 4 bases, J lost 3 bases, and 11 bases lay in between. The full variable domain, completed using reference TRBV5-1 and TRBJ2-4, is KAGVTQTPRYLIKTRGQQVTLSCSPISGHRSVSWYQQTPGQGLQFLFEYFSETQRNKGNFPGRFSGRQFSNSRSEMNVSTLELGDSALYLCASSPGTSKNIQYFGAGTRLSVL.